Listed here is a single T cell receptor (beta chain). Its antigen target is currently unknown. Within one base of it there is no much larger clone, and no base qualities were kept. The data belong to a study of blood T cell repertoires in COVID-19 (dated by TCRdb to the early 2020s). Study-wide context: Samples covering the acute and convalescent phases of COVID-19 were provided by collaborators in the United States, Italy and Spain. The material from the prospective study consisted of cDNA or gDNA derived from T cells, B-cell-depleted T cells, or PBMCs. Where available, HLA class I and class II types were taken from metadata supplied by the sample provider and were not determined by assay-based typing. The sample metadata nearly always contained a de-identified subject ID, COVID-19 status, age in years and sex. The dataset comprised deeply sampled blood TCRbeta repertoires from subjects exposed to, actively infected with, or recovered from COVID-19. Samples were obtained from the ongoing ImmuneRACE study (first 160 participants) and from 1,254 subjects provided by 6 global collaborators. A freely available public database, intended as a resource for researchers studying the immune response to SARS-CoV-2, is where the repertoires were released. Overall results and qualifications from the work: The amount of clinical and demographic metadata varied by source and participant and was provided uncurated.

TCRbeta CDR3 regions were amplified from genomic DNA by means of the immunoSEQ Assay, a bias-controlled multiplex PCR. On the authors' methods: Nucleated cell counts per sample were estimated from amplification of reference gene primers within the assay. To quantify the absolute abundance of each unique TCRbeta CDR3 rearrangement, sequence reads were collapsed and filtered. Productive Simpson clonality was computed per sample as the square root of Simpson's diversity index over productive rearrangements. Sourced from immuneACCESS, this table was stored by TCRdb with only in-frame sequences that have V and J called. A share of the clones is absent; for the studies checked, an unresolved V gene accounts for under half, and the remainder has no known explanation. V and J calls and clone size are given by that table; D and trimming were obtained from the DNA. In this sample the table shows 500,000 to 600,000 clones, approximately 91% of which occur a single time. 7.8% of the sample is in the top ten clones.

At one collaborating source in Seattle, patients were enrolled during active infection and were followed longitudinally through the course of disease. Each collaborating institution followed its own protocols to collect whole blood in K2EDTA tubes. Collaborator samples were shipped for TCRbeta analysis as frozen whole blood, isolated PBMCs, or DNA extracted from either sample type. This clonotype originated in a woman in her forties or fifties with COVID-19, enrolled during active disease. The sequenced sample was peripheral blood.

At the DNA level, the sequence is TGTGCCAGCAGCCAGGGCCGGGCCAGGGCGGGGGGCTATGGCTACACCTTC. Its translation is CASSQGRARAGGYGYTF. The rearranged chain carries TRBV7-8 and TRBJ1-2; TRBD1 is a possible D gene, resting on 5 matching bases. CDR1 and CDR2, looked up from the germline V gene, are SGHVS and FQNEAQ. V loses 5 bases of germline sequence and J loses 4 bases, and the interval between the two ends is 23 bases. From the cysteine up to the phenylalanine, the CDR3 has a length of 17 residues. Kept here is only the CDR3 DNA, which spans 51 bases and is read in frame from base 1.